These 8 T cell receptor beta chains share one sample of origin, sequenced in a study of identical twins. Via MiXCR, TCRdb re-called the 5' RACE reads, giving one row per CDR3 protein. The repertoire holds under 800,000 distinct CDR3 sequences, with 21% as singletons. The same data also contributed to another study, on T cells expressing NK-cell markers.

Sequenced input: PBMCs. Receptor source: a young woman in good health.

The chain employs TRBV10-3 and TRBJ2-3, with D maybe TRBD1 (6 bases). Per germline, CDR1 ENHRY and CDR2 SYGVKD. V was shortened by 4 bases and J by 3 bases, with 11 bases between the two germline ends. The CDR3 sequence is 14 residues long. The CDR3 here is CAISGDRLTDTQYF. The DNA for the CDR3 is TGTGCCATCAGTGGCGACAGGTTAACAGATACGCAGTATTTT.

The CDR3 DNA sequence: TGTGCCAGCAGCTTGGAGGGCATCCCGGAGACCCAGTACTTC. Protein product: CASSLEGIPETQYF. V usage is TRBV5-5 and J usage is TRBJ2-5; D is ambiguous. Germline-derived CDR1 and CDR2 are SGHKS and YYEKEE (reference sequence). Trimming took off 0 bases at V and 5 bases at J, with 11 bases between the two ends. The CDR3 is made up of 14 amino acids.

This clonotype was seen a handful of times. The CDR3 DNA is TGTGCCAGCAGCCAAGATAAATACGGAGGCCGAACCTACGAGCAGTACTTC. Protein product: CASSQDKYGGRTYEQYF. The chain joins TRBV4-2 to TRBJ2-7; D might be TRBD2 (5 bases). V dropped 0 bases and J dropped 2 bases, with 17 bases sitting between them. This CDR3 contains 17 residues. CDR1 is LGHNA and CDR2 is YNFKEQ in the germline V gene.

This clonotype was found a few times. V gene TRBV7-2 combines with J gene TRBJ2-1; 8 bases map to TRBD2. The CDR3 extends over 14 amino acids. Unmatched junction bases numbered 8, after V lost 3 bases and J lost 10 bases. In germline, CDR1 is SGHTA, CDR2 FQGNSA. For the CDR3, the DNA is TGTGCCAGCAGCTTTATTCGGGAGGGGGGGGAGCAGTTCTTC. This sequence encodes CASSFIREGGEQFF.

This clonotype showed up many times. The V gene is TRBV27, the J gene TRBJ2-5; D possibly corresponds to TRBD1 (6 bases). V lost 5 bases and J 5 bases, leaving 15 bases between the germline ends. Germline V lookup: CDR1 MNHEY, CDR2 SMNVEV (reference sequence). The CDR3 loop spans 14 amino acids. The CDR3 loop reads CASSHLRGGETQYF. The CDR3 bases are TGTGCCAGCAGTCACCTCAGGGGTGGGGAGACCCAGTACTTC.

The table lists this clonotype with a few counts. The V call is TRBV12-3 or TRBV12-4, the J call TRBJ2-6; perhaps TRBD2 as D (5 bases). The CDR3 has 16 residues. V was pared by 4 bases and J by 0 bases, with 10 bases between. Here the CDR3 reads CASSWSDFSGANVLTF. The CDR3 nucleotides are TGTGCCAGCAGTTGGTCGGACTTCTCTGGGGCCAACGTCCTGACTTTC.

This clonotype was detected many times. V usage is TRBV20-1 and J usage is TRBJ2-1; TRBD2 aligns across 8 bases. The germline V gene has CDR1 DFQATT and CDR2 SNEGSKA (reference sequence). V lost 3 bases to trimming and J lost 12 bases; unmatched junction nucleotides: 10. This CDR3 comprises 13 residues. CDR3 region: CSARGTSGAGQFF. CDR3 DNA: TGCAGTGCTAGGGGAACTAGCGGCGCCGGGCAGTTCTTC.

This clonotype was detected only a few times. This chain's CDR3 is CSAQTEAPGETQYF. The CDR3 nucleotides are TGCAGTGCTCAAACGGAGGCGCCGGGGGAGACCCAGTACTTC. This rearrangement joins TRBV20-1 to TRBJ2-5; perhaps TRBD2 as D (5 bases). From germline, CDR1 is DFQATT and CDR2 SNEGSKA (reference sequence). Trimming shortened V by 5 bases and J by 5 bases, and 18 bases separated the two germline ends. This CDR3 contains 14 residues.